This T cell receptor (beta chain) derives from a study of blood T cells in healthy people across ages. Across the study: Every two T cells gave about one barcoded beta molecule via template switching.

The authors extracted at least 6 micrograms of total RNA per sample. Whole-study results and caveats: The CMV status of each donor remained undetermined, and this could have confounded shifts in expanded clonotypes. It was not possible, with unsorted PBMCs, to conclusively compare naive and antigen-experienced cells.

With a J-beta primer mix and a sample-barcoded 5' primer, a second PCR ran roughly 6 to 12 cycles. TCRdb reprocessed the 5' RACE reads with MiXCR, giving one entry per CDR3 protein. The sample includes around 1,500,000 distinct CDR3 sequences, roughly 28% seen only once; the top ten take around 7.7%. As regards this clonotype: Its antigen is still unknown.

This TCR was sampled from a woman in her 30s in good health. Sequenced input: blood.

The CDR3 DNA is TGTGCCAGCAGCCTCGCTTGGGGCCAGGAAGGCTATGGCTACACCTTC. Translated: CASSLAWGQEGYGYTF. This chain connects TRBV11-2 to TRBJ1-2; D possibly corresponds to TRBD1 (5 bases). The germline gives CDR1 SGHAT, CDR2 FQNNGV. The V and J ends lost 5 bases and 4 bases respectively, with 20 bases between them. The CDR3 extends over 16 amino acids.